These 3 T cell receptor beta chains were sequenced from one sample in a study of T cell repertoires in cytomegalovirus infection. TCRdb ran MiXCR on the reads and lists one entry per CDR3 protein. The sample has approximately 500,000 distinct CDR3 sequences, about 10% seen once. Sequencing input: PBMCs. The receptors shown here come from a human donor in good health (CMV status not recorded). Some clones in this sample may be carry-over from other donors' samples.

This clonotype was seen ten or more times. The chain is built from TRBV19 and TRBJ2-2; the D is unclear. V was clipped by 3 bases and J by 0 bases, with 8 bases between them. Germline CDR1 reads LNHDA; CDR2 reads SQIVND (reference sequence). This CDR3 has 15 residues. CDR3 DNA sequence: TGTGCCAGTAGTATTGGACGGCCGAACACCGGGGAGCTGTTTTTT. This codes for CASSIGRPNTGELFF.

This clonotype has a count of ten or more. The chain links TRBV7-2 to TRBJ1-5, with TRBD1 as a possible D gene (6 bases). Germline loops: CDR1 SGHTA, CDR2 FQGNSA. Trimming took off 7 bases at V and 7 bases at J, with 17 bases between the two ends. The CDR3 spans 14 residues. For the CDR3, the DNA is TGTGCCAGCACTCTGGACGGGGGGCGGCAGCCCCAGCATTTT. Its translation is CASTLDGGRQPQHF.

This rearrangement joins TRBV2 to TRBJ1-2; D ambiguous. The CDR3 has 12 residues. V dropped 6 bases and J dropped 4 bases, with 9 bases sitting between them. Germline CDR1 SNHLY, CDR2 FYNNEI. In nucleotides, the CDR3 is TGTGCCAGCAGCCGGAACGCCTATGGCTACACCTTC. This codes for CASSRNAYGYTF.